This T cell receptor beta chain was identified during a study of shared clonotypes between healthy human individuals. Study-wide findings and caveats: Naive subsets, compared against memory subsets, generally had larger estimated richness values.

Details on this clone: The antigen is undetermined.

Sorted subsets were amplified in replicate PCRs using approximately 0.2 ug DNA, 25,000 to 30,000 T cell genomes. Per the original data handling: Quality scores were absent from the junction-only immunoSEQ sequences, so filtering differed. Method: immunoSEQ multiplex PCR; TCRdb's copy keeps in-frame clones and lacks some. V, J and clone size are those of that table, while D and trimming were read from the DNA. The sample lists 2 million to 2.5 million clones, approximately 93% occurring once. Healthy and HIV-negative, the adult donors had no recent acute infections or vaccinations. This CDR3 is 17 amino acids long. V dropped 0 bases and J dropped 5; count of bases not matched to a gene: 11. Germline V gene lookup returns CDR1 SGHKS and CDR2 YYEKEE (reference sequence).

Source material: naive CD4+ T cells from PBMCs. Subset reported: CD45RA+ positively selected. This chain uses TRBV5-5 with TRBJ2-5; TRBD2 matches at 9 bases. The sequence was obtained from a man aged 18 to 35 in good health. Some clones in this sample may be carry-over from other donors' samples. This CDR3 reads CASSLAYTGGRGETQYF. In DNA form, the CDR3 reads TGTGCCAGCAGCTTGGCCTATACGGGCGGGAGGGGGGAGACCCAGTACTTC.